This T cell receptor beta chain was captured in a study of shared T cell receptors in the human thymus. V lost 2 bases and J lost 1; bases outside the gene matches: 9. CDR1 is LNHNV and CDR2 is YYDKDF in the germline V gene (reference sequence). CDR3 length: 17 residues. The assay was immunoSEQ multiplex PCR, and TCRdb's table has in-frame clones only and misses some. Among approximately 580,000 clones, about 80% were seen once, and the ten largest hold more than 0.01%. These data were likewise used in another study, on human thymus T cells. That work contributes: Infants, healthy and Finnish, who were having corrective surgery for congenital heart defects served as donors. Apparent skewing of V and J gene usage characterized both thymic and blood repertoires. Thymic repertoires of unrelated individuals were reported in related research to overlap highly.

Sequences were obtained from thymocytes. This receptor was obtained from a boy under two years old with a congenital heart defect. The chain recombines TRBV15 with TRBJ2-5, with TRBD1 matching over 8 bases. The CDR3 region has the DNA TGTGCCACCAGCAGACGGCTACAGGGGGGTCTCCAAGAGACCCAGTACTTC. Residues: CATSRRLQGGLQETQYF.